This T cell receptor (beta chain) stems from a study of blood T cell repertoires in COVID-19. Study information: PBMCs, B-cell-depleted T cells, or T cells were the source of the cDNA or gDNA that made up the material.

The V gene end was trimmed by 6 bases and the J gene end by 1 base; junction bases not matched to a gene: 5. Germline CDR1 and CDR2: ENHRY and SYGVKD. The CDR3 covers 14 residues. Categorization into cohorts depended on clinical history that participants reported. Each exposed participant met a COVID-19 case in the 2 weeks preceding study entry. Original analysis: How many nucleated cells were present was estimated from reference gene primer amplification. Measured with immunoSEQ multiplex PCR; TCRdb has only the in-frame clones, and not every one. From that table come the V and J calls and clone size; the DNA was used to work out D and trimming. Of 200,000 to 250,000 clones detected, 90% appear once; the ten largest clones hold about 15%.

The chain has TRBV10-3 and TRBJ1-1; 7 bases are a match to TRBD1. Material for sequencing was PBMCs or T cells enriched from blood (not recorded which). The origin of this receptor is a man aged 30 to 45 who had been exposed to COVID-19. The CDR3 protein is CAIRGTARNTEAFF. CDR3 DNA sequence: TGTGCCATCAGGGGGACAGCGAGGAACACTGAAGCTTTCTTT.